This entry features one T cell receptor (beta chain) sequence. The germline gives CDR1 LGHNT, CDR2 FRNRAP. The CDR3 spans 15 residues. V lost 6 bases, J lost 2 bases, and 4 bases stayed unmatched. Researchers ran the PCR with 60 Vbeta and 13 Jbeta primers. Data came from immunoSEQ multiplex PCR; TCRdb stores just in-frame clones and leaves some out. The sample includes over 150,000 clones, roughly 75% of them seen just once. This sample stems from a study of cytomegalovirus exposure and HLA in healthy donors. Material for sequencing was PBMCs. This clonotype originated in a male donor in good health and CMV-seronegative. The rearrangement joins TRBV12-5 to TRBJ2-3; 11 bases fit TRBD2. CDR3 sequence reads: CASGPGLAATDTQYF. The CDR3 coding sequence is TGTGCTAGTGGCCCGGGACTAGCGGCCACAGATACGCAGTATTTT.